This T cell receptor beta chain was found in a study of OX40 agonist ivuxolimab in advanced cancers. Study information: Each dose-escalation patient presented with hepatocellular carcinoma, melanoma, renal cell or head and neck cancer. Findings and limits, study-wide: Relative to CD4+ cells, CD8+ T cells on average had more expanded clones.

Note on this clone: The antigen remains undetermined.

The CDR3 runs 13 residues. The germline CDR1 and CDR2 sequences are SGHKS and YYEKEE (reference sequence). Deletions cut 5 bases from V and 8 bases from J, with 13 bases between. The method was immunoSEQ multiplex PCR; TCRdb's version includes in-frame clones alone and lacks a portion of them. The table shows 70,000 or so clones, with 75% to 85% occurring only once. Here the sequenced sample was CD4+ or CD8+ T cells sorted from blood, taken in a trial of the OX40 agonist ivuxolimab. The source of this sequence is an adult with an advanced solid tumor such as melanoma, head and neck, liver or kidney cancer. The chain is built from TRBV5-5 and TRBJ1-4; a weak D match, TRBD1 (6 bases). The CDR3 DNA follows: TGTGCCAGCAGTGGGGGCCCGGTGGAAAAACTGTTTTTT. Encoded protein: CASSGGPVEKLFF.